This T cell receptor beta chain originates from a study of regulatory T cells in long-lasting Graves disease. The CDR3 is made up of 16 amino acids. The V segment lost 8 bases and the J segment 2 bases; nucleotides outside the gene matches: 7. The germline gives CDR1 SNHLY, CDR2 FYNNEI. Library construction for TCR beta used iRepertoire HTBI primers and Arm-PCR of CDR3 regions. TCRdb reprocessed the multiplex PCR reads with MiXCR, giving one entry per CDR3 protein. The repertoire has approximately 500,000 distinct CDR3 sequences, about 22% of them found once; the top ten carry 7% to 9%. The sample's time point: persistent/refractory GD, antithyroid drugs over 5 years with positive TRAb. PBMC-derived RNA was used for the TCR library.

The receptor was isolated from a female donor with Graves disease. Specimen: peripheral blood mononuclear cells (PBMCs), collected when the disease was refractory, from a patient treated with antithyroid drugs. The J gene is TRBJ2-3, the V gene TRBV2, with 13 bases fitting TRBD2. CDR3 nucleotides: TGTGCCAGCCAACGAGGACTAGCGGGGGCCACAGATACGCAGTATTTT. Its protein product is CASQRGLAGATDTQYF.